This T cell receptor (beta chain) was profiled in a study of blood T cell repertoires in COVID-19. A word on this clone: The sample contains more than one DNA sequence encoding this CDR3.

In the study's own analysis: Estimation of nucleated cell counts relied on the amplification of reference gene primers. Method: immunoSEQ multiplex PCR; TCRdb's copy keeps in-frame clones and lacks some. V, J and clone size are taken as reported in that table, and D and trimming were inferred from the DNA itself. The sample has 250,000 to 300,000 clones; approximately 82% are singletons. Germline-derived CDR1 and CDR2 are ENHRY and SYGVKD. V was cut by 0 bases and J by 2 bases, with 7 bases left in between. This CDR3 contains 14 residues. The chain uses TRBV10-3 and TRBJ1-2; D remains unclear. The TCR was taken from a middle-aged man who had been exposed to COVID-19. Sequencing input: PBMCs or T cells enriched from blood (not recorded which). CDR3 in amino acids: CAISESAENYGYTF. CDR3 nucleotide sequence: TGTGCCATCAGTGAGTCGGCGGAAAACTATGGCTACACCTTC.